This passage covers 15 T cell receptor beta chains from one sample sequenced in a study of cytotoxic CD8 clonotypes in ibrutinib-treated CLL. Profiled with immunoSEQ multiplex PCR; TCRdb holds only in-frame clones, not every one. The sample holds approximately 74,000 clones, 70% to 90% seen once. The sequenced sample was PBMCs, obtained at disease progression, from a patient treated with ibrutinib. These TCRs come from a human donor with chronic lymphocytic leukemia.

V usage is TRBV2 and J usage is TRBJ2-1; a possible D gene is TRBD1 (5 bases). Trimming removed 6 bases at V and 6 bases at J, with 18 bases between. The CDR3 runs 15 residues. Germline V gene sequence: CDR1 SNHLY, CDR2 FYNNEI. The CDR3 spells CASSGSWGPSNEQFF. CDR3 nucleotide sequence: TGTGCCAGCAGCGGTAGCTGGGGCCCCTCCAATGAGCAGTTCTTC.

The chain has TRBV28 and TRBJ2-1, with 7 positions matching TRBD1. V was clipped by 5 bases and J by 1 base; unmatched bases: 8. There are 16 residues in the CDR3. CDR1 MDHEN and CDR2 SYDVKM come from the germline V gene. The CDR3 protein is CASSTPGGTSYNEQFF. CDR3 DNA sequence: TGTGCCAGCAGTACACCAGGGGGTACGTCCTACAATGAGCAGTTCTTC.

The J gene is TRBJ1-1, the V gene TRBV10-3, with D possibly being TRBD1 (6 bases). Germline V gene data show CDR1 as ENHRY and CDR2 as SYGVKD. V lost 6 bases, J lost 1 base, and 12 bases lay in between. The CDR3 contains 14 residues. The CDR3 region is CAISRAGANTEAFF. The CDR3 nucleotides are TGTGCCATCAGCAGAGCGGGGGCGAACACTGAAGCTTTCTTT.

The V call is TRBV2, the J call TRBJ1-1, with a possible D match to TRBD1 (5 bases). Germline CDR1 reads SNHLY; CDR2 reads FYNNEI. V shed 4 bases and J shed 1 base, with 16 bases lying between them. This CDR3 is 16 amino acids long. The CDR3 coding sequence is TGTGCCAGCAGTGCACCCGCCGGGGGTGGGAACACTGAAGCTTTCTTT. Translation gives CASSAPAGGGNTEAFF.

Only a few counts were recorded for this clone. V is TRBV5-6 and J is TRBJ1-5; D ambiguous. Germline lookup yields CDR1 SGHDT and CDR2 YYEEEE. Deletions cut 4 bases from V and 2 bases from J, with 10 bases between. The CDR3 length is 14 residues. The DNA for the CDR3 is TGTGCCAGCAGCCCGTTTGTTGGCAATCAGCCCCAGCATTTT. Protein product: CASSPFVGNQPQHF.

The V gene is TRBV9, the J gene TRBJ1-5, with D perhaps matching TRBD1 (6 bases). This CDR3 contains 15 residues. Trimming removed 7 bases from V and 7 bases from J, with 21 bases in between. Germline assignment: CDR1 SGDLS and CDR2 YYNGEE. CDR3 loop: CASGRGVGGGQPQHF. CDR3 nucleotides: TGTGCCAGCGGACGAGGGGTTGGGGGCGGACAGCCCCAGCATTTT.

This clone appeared once. The chain joins TRBV10-3 to TRBJ1-5; D is unclear. This CDR3 spans 15 amino acids. Deletions cut 0 bases from V and 6 bases from J, with 12 bases between. The V gene's germline CDR1 is ENHRY and CDR2 SYGVKD. CDR3 loop: CAISESGRSGQPQHF. The CDR3 DNA follows: TGTGCCATCAGTGAGTCAGGACGGTCAGGTCAGCCCCAGCATTTT.

The chain is built from TRBV28 and TRBJ1-2; possible D gene TRBD1, 5 bases. The ends were cut back, 6 bases at V and 1 base at J, with 12 bases in the middle. CDR1 and CDR2 from the germline V gene are MDHEN and SYDVKM. This CDR3 is 14 amino acids long. As DNA, the CDR3 is TGTGCCAGCAGCGGCCAGGGATTTAACTATGGCTACACCTTC. This codes for CASSGQGFNYGYTF.

A few counts support this clone. The V call is TRBV7-8, the J call TRBJ2-3, with TRBD2 identical over 8 bases. After removal of 6 bases from V and 4 bases from J, the junction contained 12 bases not matched to a gene. The CDR3 consists of 16 residues. Germline V gene lookup returns CDR1 SGHVS and CDR2 FQNEAQ. CDR3 sequence: CASRRGLAIVPDTQYF. The DNA for the CDR3 is TGTGCCAGCAGAAGAGGACTAGCCATTGTCCCAGATACGCAGTATTTT.

The chain is built from TRBV5-1 and TRBJ1-4; 7 nucleotides line up with TRBD1. CDR1 is SGHRS, CDR2 YFSETQ, per germline. This CDR3 spans 15 amino acids. Losses at the gene ends were 2 bases for V and 7 bases for J; bases not matched to a gene: 8. The CDR3 spells CASSLNRGLREKLFF. The CDR3 DNA reads TGCGCCAGCAGCTTAAACAGGGGTTTGCGTGAAAAACTGTTTTTT.

The CDR3 nucleotides are TGCGCCAGCAGCTTCGGACAGGGGGTGGTGGAGACCCAGTACTTC. This encodes CASSFGQGVVETQYF. The rearrangement joins TRBV5-1 to TRBJ2-5, with 10 bases identical to TRBD1. CDR1 and CDR2 from the germline V gene are SGHRS and YFSETQ. V shed 2 bases, J shed 5 bases, and the junction held 6 bases outside the gene matches. The CDR3 spans 15 residues.

The CDR3 protein is CASSPGLAGVFGETQYF. CDR3 nucleotides: TGTGCCAGCAGCCCGGGACTAGCGGGAGTTTTTGGAGAGACCCAGTACTTC. V gene TRBV11-2 combines with J gene TRBJ2-5; 14 nucleotides line up with TRBD2. The CDR3 spans 17 residues. V shed 5 bases and J 4 bases; nucleotides not matched to a gene: 9. CDR1 is SGHAT and CDR2 is FQNNGV in the germline V gene.

The sample holds one count of this clone. The chain joins TRBV7-9 to TRBJ2-5; D gene ambiguous. The CDR3 is made up of 12 amino acids. V was clipped by 0 bases and J by 5 bases, with 4 bases between them. Per the germline V gene, CDR1 is SEHNR and CDR2 is FQNEAQ (reference sequence). The CDR3 spells CASSLALETQYF. The CDR3 DNA is TGTGCCAGCAGCTTAGCGCTGGAGACCCAGTACTTC.

This clone has a single count. V usage is TRBV4-1 and J usage is TRBJ1-5, with D hard to call. The germline gives CDR1 MGHRA, CDR2 YSYEKL. The CDR3 is 15 amino acids. The ends were cut back, 0 bases at V and 3 bases at J, with 9 bases in the middle. The CDR3 sequence is CASSQEPGINQPQHF. For the CDR3, the DNA is TGCGCCAGCAGCCAAGAACCAGGAATCAATCAGCCCCAGCATTTT.

The sample holds one count of this clone. The genes are TRBV19 and TRBJ2-7; D might be TRBD1 (5 bases). Germline CDR1 LNHDA, CDR2 SQIVND (reference sequence). The CDR3 runs to 13 residues. Trimming pared 4 bases from V and 6 bases from J, leaving 13 bases between. The CDR3 is CASSKRGNREQYF. DNA of the CDR3: TGTGCCAGTAGTAAAAGGGGAAATCGCGAGCAGTACTTC.